This T cell receptor beta chain came from a study of post-analysis software for immune sequencing data. Looking at the study overall: Patients with relapsing-remitting, secondary progressive and progressive-relapsing multiple sclerosis courses were all represented. General study results and limits: When compared against controls, multiple sclerosis patients showed significantly lower normalized Chao1 diversity. In patients, TRBV5-6, TRBV5-1 and TRBV20-1 belonged to five TRBV segments found more frequently than in controls.

A note on this clonotype: The antigen is undetermined.

CDR1 is SGHTA, CDR2 FQGNSA, per germline. V was pared by 0 bases and J by 1 base, with 3 bases of the junction left unmatched. This CDR3 region has 15 residues. Included in the TCR beta cDNA libraries were unique molecular identifiers. The source material, about 0.85 to 11 million T cells, gave rise to roughly 500,000 cDNA molecules. TCRdb analysed the PCR reads with MiXCR anew, one entry per CDR3 protein. The sample includes 150,000 or so distinct CDR3 sequences, roughly 40% of them seen just once. This chain joins TRBV7-2 and TRBJ2-7; 7 bases agree with TRBD2. This TCR derives from a girl aged 5 to 17 with multiple sclerosis. Sequences were derived from blood, sampled after autologous hematopoietic stem cell transplantation. CDR3 in amino acids: CASSLASGQSYEQYF. The CDR3 bases are TGTGCCAGCAGCTTAGCTAGCGGGCAGTCCTACGAGCAGTACTTC.